These 24 T cell receptor beta chains were all obtained from the same sample, sequenced in a study of T cells in Graves' hyperthyroidism and ophthalmopathy. The source material, RNA transcripts, was used to amplify TCR beta CDR3 regions. A set of HTBI primers served as the primers for a first-round RT-PCR of the TCR CDR3. TCRdb re-derived calls from the multiplex PCR reads in MiXCR, one entry per CDR3 protein. This table has roughly 660,000 distinct CDR3 sequences, approximately 15% appearing once. The sample was blood. The receptors come from a man aged 45-60 years with Graves' hyperthyroidism.

This clonotype came up many times. The chain uses TRBV24-1 and TRBJ2-1, with D possibly matching TRBD2 (5 bases). Germline V CDR1 and CDR2: KGHDR, SFDVKD. CDR3 size: 15 residues. Trimming cost V 7 bases and J 7 bases, with 19 bases left between them. CDR3 sequence reads: CATSVGWGRENEQFF. The CDR3 bases are TGTGCCACCAGCGTGGGGTGGGGAAGGGAGAATGAGCAGTTCTTC.

This chain joins TRBV9 and TRBJ2-2; 11 bases agree with TRBD2. CDR1 and CDR2 from the germline V gene are SGDLS and YYNGEE. V trimming: 4 bases; J trimming: 7 bases; junction bases outside the gene matches: 6. The CDR3 has 15 residues. CDR3 in amino acids: CASSTGTSGVGELFF. CDR3 bases: TGTGCCAGCAGCACTGGGACTAGCGGAGTCGGGGAGCTGTTTTTT.

At least ten counts were recorded for this clonotype. The V call is TRBV12-3 or TRBV12-4, the J call TRBJ2-1; 7 positions match TRBD2. V lost 5 bases to trimming and J lost 5 bases; unmatched junction nucleotides: 12. The CDR3 consists of 16 residues. The CDR3 DNA sequence: TGTGCCAGCAGTCCCCGTTGGGGGGAGGGAAACAATGAGCAGTTCTTC. It specifies CASSPRWGEGNNEQFF.

This clonotype was picked up a small number of times. The chain combines TRBV4-3 with TRBJ2-7, with a tentative D call TRBD2 (5 bases). Trimming stripped 0 bases from V and 6 bases from J, with 9 bases between. From germline, CDR1 is LGHNA and CDR2 YSLEER. The length of the CDR3 is 13 residues. CDR3 bases: TGCGCCAGCAGCCAAGATTTCGGGGTCGAGCAGTACTTC. Its translation is CASSQDFGVEQYF.

This clonotype was seen ten or more times. The chain carries TRBV3-1 and TRBJ2-7, with D unclear. This CDR3 has 12 residues. Trimming removed 0 bases at V and 7 bases at J, with 7 bases between. The germline gives CDR1 LGHDT, CDR2 YNNKEL (reference sequence). The CDR3 reads CASSQDRREQYF. The CDR3 bases are TGTGCCAGCAGCCAAGATCGAAGGGAGCAGTACTTC.

This clonotype was counted a few times. Compared with germline, one end of the junction differs, possibly owing to a read error. The V gene is TRBV19, the J gene TRBJ2-7; 8 bases are a match to TRBD1. Germline-derived CDR1 and CDR2 are LNHDA and SQIVND (reference sequence). The CDR3 is made up of 15 amino acids. CDR3 sequence (DNA): TGTGCCAGTAGTAGTCGGGGCCAGGGGGCCCTCGAGCGGTACTTC. Its translation is CASSSRGQGALERYF.

This clonotype was seen a handful of times. The chain employs TRBV24-1 and TRBJ2-1; maybe TRBD1 (6 bases). The germline V gene has CDR1 KGHDR and CDR2 SFDVKD. The CDR3 has 15 amino acids. V lost 0 bases, J lost 4 bases, and 9 bases lay in between. The CDR3 DNA reads as TGTGCCACCAGTGATTTGGAAGACAGGTACAATGAGCAGTTCTTC. Translation gives CATSDLEDRYNEQFF.

This clonotype was counted ten times or more. The rearrangement links TRBV28 to TRBJ2-1; tentative D call: TRBD2 (6 bases). The CDR3 runs to 16 residues. Germline V gene sequence: CDR1 MDHEN, CDR2 SYDVKM. The ends were cut back, 3 bases at V and 6 bases at J, with 18 bases in the middle. This CDR3 reads CASSFPAREIGNEQFF. As DNA, the CDR3 is TGTGCCAGCAGTTTTCCCGCCCGGGAGATCGGCAATGAGCAGTTCTTC.

This clonotype appeared a few times. V is TRBV28 and J is TRBJ2-3, with D unclear. This CDR3 comprises 12 residues. Trimming cost V 6 bases and J 8 bases, with 12 bases left between them. The germline CDR1 and CDR2 sequences are MDHEN and SYDVKM. The CDR3 protein is CASSPPPLTQYF. The DNA for the CDR3 is TGTGCCAGCAGCCCCCCCCCCCTTACGCAGTATTTT.

This clonotype came up many times. The chain uses TRBV11-2 and TRBJ2-3, with a possible D match to TRBD1 (5 bases). The V end was cut by 6 bases, the J end by 4 bases, with 11 bases between. Germline V gene data show CDR1 as SGHAT and CDR2 as FQNNGV. This CDR3 comprises 13 residues. CDR3 in amino acids: CASRGPLSDTQYF. CDR3 DNA: TGTGCCAGCAGGGGGCCTCTTTCAGATACGCAGTATTTT.

The chain has TRBV5-1 and TRBJ2-3; TRBD2 matches at 10 bases. There are 16 residues in the CDR3. Germline CDR1 reads SGHRS; CDR2 reads YFSETQ. V lost 4 bases, J lost 6 bases, and 11 bases stayed unmatched. CDR3 nucleotides: TGCGCCAGCAGCAGGGGACTAGCGATCGTTGGGGATACGCAGTATTTT. Amino acids: CASSRGLAIVGDTQYF.

Only a few counts were recorded for this clonotype. CDR3 nucleotide sequence: TGTGCCAGCAGCATCGGACCGGCCGTCAATAATTCACCCCTCCACTTT. It encodes CASSIGPAVNNSPLHF. The chain joins TRBV7-3 to TRBJ1-6; D is unresolved. V lost 5 bases, J lost 5 bases, and 16 bases lay in between. This CDR3 comprises 16 residues. Germline CDR1 is SGHTA and CDR2 is FQGTGA.

The CDR3: CATSDSGGPDTQYF. As DNA, the CDR3 is TGTGCCACCAGTGATTCCGGGGGGCCAGATACGCAGTATTTT. The chain employs TRBV24-1 and TRBJ2-3, with D possibly being TRBD2 (7 bases). The CDR3 totals 14 residues. Trimming shortened V by 2 bases and J by 4 bases, and 9 bases separated the two germline ends. Germline-derived CDR1 and CDR2 are KGHDR and SFDVKD.

The rearrangement joins TRBV6-1 to TRBJ2-7, with TRBD1 as a possible D gene (5 bases). Germline V gives CDR1 MNHNS, CDR2 SASEGT. There are 15 residues in the CDR3. V was clipped by 7 bases and J by 3 bases, with 19 bases between them. CDR3 sequence reads: CASTLYDRKGYEQYF. The CDR3 DNA reads as TGTGCCAGCACCCTTTATGACAGAAAGGGCTACGAGCAGTACTTC.

This clonotype was seen many times. The rearrangement links TRBV28 to TRBJ2-1; no reliable D call. V lost 3 bases and J lost 3, with 12 bases in between. The CDR3 loop spans 15 amino acids. CDR1 is MDHEN, CDR2 SYDVKM, per germline. The CDR3 DNA reads as TGTGCCAGCAGTTTGTGGCTAGACAACTACAATGAGCAGTTCTTC. Encoded protein: CASSLWLDNYNEQFF.

The chain has TRBV6-5 and TRBJ2-7; D is uncertain. V dropped 0 bases and J dropped 8 bases, with 11 bases sitting between them. The CDR3 totals 13 residues. The V gene's germline CDR1 is MNHEY and CDR2 SVGAGI. The CDR3 DNA reads as TGTGCCAGCAGTTACTCGCTGTCTTTCCAGCAGTACTTC. It translates to CASSYSLSFQQYF.

This clonotype was observed at least ten times. DNA for the CDR3: TGTGCCAGCAGTTACGGGAGGGCTAGTGATACGCAGTATTTT. Translating gives CASSYGRASDTQYF. This chain connects TRBV27 to TRBJ2-3; 8 bases align to TRBD2. With V trimmed by 4 bases and J by 6 bases, 6 bases remained unmatched. This CDR3 is built from 14 residues. Germline V CDR1 and CDR2: MNHEY, SMNVEV (reference sequence).

With regard to this clonotype: Because it lacks the conserved phenylalanine or tryptophan at the end, this CDR3 is likely a read error. This chain joins TRBV6-1 and TRBJ1-4; 7 bases fit TRBD1. This CDR3 region has 16 residues. Germline values: CDR1 MNHNS, CDR2 SASEGT. V was clipped by 2 bases and J by 3 bases; unmatched bases: 6. The CDR3 here is CASSERRTGSNEKLFS. CDR3 nucleotides: TGTGCCAGCAGTGAACGACGGACAGGATCTAATGAAAAACTGTTTTCT.

The chain joins TRBV5-5 to TRBJ2-7, with 9 bases that match TRBD1. Losses at the gene ends were 5 bases for V and 6 bases for J; bases not matched to a gene: 9. Germline CDR1 reads SGHKS; CDR2 reads YYEKEE (reference sequence). This CDR3 has 14 residues. The CDR3 bases are TGTGCCAGCAGGGTACAGGGGGCCGCGCCCGAGCAGTACTTC. Translated: CASRVQGAAPEQYF.

Many counts were recorded for this clonotype. The rearrangement uses TRBV7-8 and TRBJ2-4; D is undetermined. Germline-derived CDR1 and CDR2 are SGHVS and FQNEAQ. The V end was cut by 5 bases, the J end by 0 bases, with 11 bases between. This CDR3 has 15 residues. The CDR3 coding sequence is TGTGCCAGCAGCCCATTTAGCACAGCCAAAAACATTCAGTACTTC. Translation gives CASSPFSTAKNIQYF.

The chain combines TRBV7-3 with TRBJ2-2, with 7 bases identical to TRBD2. The V gene's germline CDR1 is SGHTA and CDR2 FQGTGA. Trimming removed 4 bases from V and 4 bases from J; junction bases left unmatched: 6. The CDR3 loop spans 15 amino acids. The CDR3, as DNA: TGTGCCAGCAGCTCCCGGGGAGGGATCACCGGGGAGCTGTTTTTT. Translation: CASSSRGGITGELFF.

This clonotype was counted many times. The chain combines TRBV28 with TRBJ2-7, with 7 bases that match TRBD1. V lost 5 bases to trimming and J lost 0 bases; unmatched junction nucleotides: 7. The CDR3 runs to 15 residues. Germline V gene data show CDR1 as MDHEN and CDR2 as SYDVKM. CDR3 bases: TGTGCCAGCAGTAACCCCAGGGGGTCCTCCTACGAGCAGTACTTC. Its translation: CASSNPRGSSYEQYF.

The table lists this clonotype with many counts. The chain uses TRBV7-9 and TRBJ2-1; D gene unclear. The CDR3 runs 13 residues. V lost 0 bases, J lost 8 bases, and 8 bases lay in between. Per germline, CDR1 SEHNR and CDR2 FQNEAQ (reference sequence). DNA for the CDR3: TGTGCCAGCAGCTTAGCGCGGCTTCATGAGCAGTTCTTC. It translates to CASSLARLHEQFF. Together with reference TRBV7-9 and TRBJ2-1, the CDR3 gives the full variable domain: DTGVSQNPRHKITKRGQNVTFRCDPISEHNRLYWYRQTLGQGPEFLTYFQNEAQLEKSRLLSDRFSAERPKGSFSTLEIQRTEQGDSAMYLCASSLARLHEQFFGPGTRLTVL.

This clonotype was seen repeatedly, ten times or more. This chain uses TRBV19 with TRBJ2-2, with D perhaps matching TRBD2 (5 bases). This CDR3 comprises 14 residues. Germline assignment: CDR1 LNHDA and CDR2 SQIVND (reference sequence). Trimming removed 7 bases at V and 3 bases at J, with 12 bases between. In nucleotides, the CDR3 is TGTGCCAGTACTGAGCGGTTTTACACCGGGGAGCTGTTTTTT. Translated, it gives CASTERFYTGELFF.